These T cell receptor beta chains were read from a single sample in a study of graft-versus-host responses after intestinal transplantation. These receptors' antigens are unknown. Profiling relied on immunoSEQ multiplex PCR, and the TCRdb table lists in-frame clones only, not all of them. The sample contains about 88,000 clones, 94% of which appear only once. The sample was unstimulated CD4+ T cells sorted from spleen or lymph node cells, taken before transplant. The receptors were gathered from a human donor who was the organ donor for an intestinal transplant. CDR3s include the opening cysteine and the closing phenylalanine or tryptophan. A D gene is named only where the DNA matches it firmly. Some rows mark clone size as missing; the rest say once, few, many or name a class of expanded clone.

TRBD2,-,TRBV9,TRBJ2-3,TGTGCCAGCAGCTCGGGACTAGCGGGGGGCGGAGATACGCAGTATTTT,CASSSGLAGGGDTQYF
-,-,TRBV30,TRBJ1-5,TGTGCCTGGAGTTACAGCTTTAGCAATCAGCCCCAGCATTTT,CAWSYSFSNQPQHF
-,-,TRBV28,TRBJ2-1,TGTGCCAGCAGCCACGGCGGCCACAATGAGCAGTTCTTC,CASSHGGHNEQFF
-,-,TRBV7-8,TRBJ1-3,TGTGCCAGCAGCCATACGGACACCATATATTTT,CASSHTDTIYF
-,-,TRBV7-2,TRBJ2-2,TGTGCCAGCAGCTTACTAGCGTTCGGCACCGGGGAGCTGTTTTTT,CASSLLAFGTGELFF
TRBD2,-,TRBV4-2,TRBJ2-1,TGTGCCAGCAGCCAAGATCGGGCTAGCGGGGGGCCCTACGCGGTGTTCTTC,CASSQDRASGGPYAVFF
TRBD1,-,TRBV2,TRBJ1-2,TGTGCCAGCAGTGATGCGACAGGGAACTATGGCTACACCTTC,CASSDATGNYGYTF
-,once,TRBV10-3,TRBJ1-1,TGTGCCATCAGTGACAGGGGAGAGAACACTGAAGCTTTCTTT,CAISDRGENTEAFF
-,-,TRBV2,TRBJ1-5,TGTGCCAGCAGTGTAGGATTCCAGTCTAGGCAGCCCCAGCATTTT,CASSVGFQSRQPQHF
TRBD1,once,TRBV19,TRBJ1-5,TGTGCCAGTAGTTACCGGGACAGGACCAATCAGCCCCAGCATTTT,CASSYRDRTNQPQHF
-,-,TRBV5-1,TRBJ1-4,TGCGCCAGCAGCGCGGGACCGGATAATGAAAAACTGTTTTTT,CASSAGPDNEKLFF
TRBD2,-,TRBV7-9,TRBJ2-7,TGTGCCAGCAGCTCAGCGGGGGGACTCTACGAGCAGTACTTC,CASSSAGGLYEQYF
-,-,TRBV6-5,TRBJ2-4,TGTGCCAGCGGTAGGGACTCCAAAAACATTCAGTACTTC,CASGRDSKNIQYF
TRBD1,-,TRBV5-4,TRBJ2-3,TGTGCCAGCAGCTTGGTAGGGGACAGACGCACAGATACGCAGTATTTT,CASSLVGDRRTDTQYF
-,-,TRBV11-3,TRBJ1-1,TGTGCCAGCAGCTTAAGGGCGGGACCTGAAGCTTTCTTT,CASSLRAGPEAFF
TRBD2,-,TRBV2,TRBJ2-1,TGTGCCAGCAGTGGACAGCGGGGGGGATACAATGAGCAGTTCTTC,CASSGQRGGYNEQFF
TRBD1,-,TRBV6-6,TRBJ2-5,TGTGCCAGCAGACCTGGACAGGGGATGGGGGAGACCCAGTACTTC,CASRPGQGMGETQYF
TRBD2,-,TRBV4-2,TRBJ2-2,TGTGCCAGCAGCCAAGAGCTCGGTCTAGCGGGCGCGAACACCGGGGAGCTGTTTTTT,CASSQELGLAGANTGELFF
-,-,TRBV5-4,TRBJ2-5,TGTGCCAGCAGCTTGGAGGTGGGGGCGCAAGAGACCCAGTACTTC,CASSLEVGAQETQYF
TRBD1,-,TRBV6-5,TRBJ2-7,TGTGCCAGCAGCCGGGGACAGGGAGGCTACGAGCAGTACTTC,CASSRGQGGYEQYF
TRBD1,-,TRBV19,TRBJ1-3,TGTGCCAGTTTCCAGACAGGGTCAAGAAACACCATATATTTT,CASFQTGSRNTIYF
TRBD1,-,TRBV25-1,TRBJ2-1,TGTGCCAGCAGTGAGTCCAGGGGGCTTTACAATGAGCAGTTCTTC,CASSESRGLYNEQFF
-,-,TRBV6-1,TRBJ1-2,TGTGCCAGCAGTGAAGGCAGGGTTGGGGGCTACACCTTC,CASSEGRVGGYTF
-,-,TRBV28,TRBJ2-3,TGTGCCAGCAGTCCCACCCTAATGAGCACAGATACGCAGTATTTT,CASSPTLMSTDTQYF
-,-,TRBV11-3,TRBJ1-1,TGTGCCAGCAGCTCCGGTGGAAGGGGCACTGAAGCTTTCTTT,CASSSGGRGTEAFF
TRBD1,-,TRBV5-4,TRBJ1-2,TGTGCCAGCAGCGCACAGGGGTTGAGCTACACCTTC,CASSAQGLSYTF
TRBD1,-,TRBV11-3,TRBJ1-3,TGTGCCAGCAGCGTAGGGGGCAGCTCTGGAAACACCATATATTTT,CASSVGGSSGNTIYF
-,once,TRBV29-1,TRBJ1-1,TGCAGCGTTGAAGTTGGGACGGGTGTACCTGAAGCTTTCTTT,CSVEVGTGVPEAFF
-,-,TRBV5-1,TRBJ2-5,TGCGCCAGCAGCGTCGGGGGCGCCCAAGAGACCCAGTACTTC,CASSVGGAQETQYF
-,-,TRBV23-1,TRBJ1-2,TGCGCCAGCAGTCAATTTCTACGGCTAGACACCTTC,CASSQFLRLDTF
-,-,TRBV11-1,TRBJ1-6,TGTGCCAGCAGCAGGCGTAATTCACCCCTCCACTTT,CASSRRNSPLHF
-,-,TRBV11-1,TRBJ1-6,TGTGCCAGCAGCCCGGGACTCCGAGTGAGTAATTCACCCCTCCACTTT,CASSPGLRVSNSPLHF
-,-,TRBV28,TRBJ2-1,TGTGCCAGCAGCCCTGATACGACAGGAATGTTGTACAATGAGCAGTTCTTC,CASSPDTTGMLYNEQFF
-,-,TRBV5-5,TRBJ2-7,TGTGCCAGCAGCTTGTGGAGGGCGGACGAGCAGTACTTC,CASSLWRADEQYF
TRBD2,-,TRBV19,TRBJ2-3,TGTGCCAGTAGTGTTGCGCTAGCGGGGAGACGCACAGATACGCAGTATTTT,CASSVALAGRRTDTQYF
-,-,TRBV4-1,TRBJ1-6,TGCGCCAGCAGCCAAGATCTGGTAGCCCGAACCGATAATTCACCCCTCCACTTT,CASSQDLVARTDNSPLHF
-,-,TRBV11-3,TRBJ1-4,TGTGCCAGCAGCTTACAGGGGTACGGAAAACTGTTTTTT,CASSLQGYGKLFF
TRBD2,-,TRBV5-1,TRBJ2-2,TGCGCCAGCAGCTTAGATCCGGGAGGAGCCGGGGAGCTGTTTTTT,CASSLDPGGAGELFF
TRBD1,-,TRBV5-1,TRBJ2-3,TGCGCCAGCAGCTGGGGGATGACAGGGACAGATACGCAGTATTTT,CASSWGMTGTDTQYF
-,-,TRBV18,TRBJ1-5,TGTGCCAGCTCACCCGGGAGGGACCAGCCCCAGCATTTT,CASSPGRDQPQHF
TRBD2,-,TRBV7-2,TRBJ2-5,TGTGCCAGCAACCCAAGCGGGGGGCGGGAGACCCAGTACTTC,CASNPSGGRETQYF
-,once,TRBV28,TRBJ2-7,TGTGCCAGCAGCCCCCGCCGGGGTGGGGAGCAGTACTTC,CASSPRRGGEQYF
-,-,TRBV30,TRBJ1-2,TGTGCCTGGAGTTCCATGGACACGGTGCTTGGCTACACCTTC,CAWSSMDTVLGYTF
TRBD1,-,TRBV9,TRBJ2-1,TGTGCCAGCAGCGTAGCTGGGACAGGGATCGCCTACAATGAGCAGTTCTTC,CASSVAGTGIAYNEQFF
TRBD1,-,TRBV10-3,TRBJ1-5,TGTGCCATCAGGGACAGGTTAGATAGCAATCAGCCCCAGCATTTT,CAIRDRLDSNQPQHF
-,-,TRBV6-5,TRBJ1-6,TGTGCCAGCAGTTACAGGGAGAATAATTCACCCCTCCACTTT,CASSYRENNSPLHF
TRBD1,-,TRBV18,TRBJ1-1,TGTGCCAGCTCACCAGAAGGGAAGCGACAGGGGACTGAAGCTTTCTTT,CASSPEGKRQGTEAFF
-,-,TRBV10-3,TRBJ1-5,TGTGCCATCAGTGAAGGGGGGGCAATCAATCAGCCCCAGCATTTT,CAISEGGAINQPQHF
TRBD1,-,TRBV5-5,TRBJ2-1,TGTGCCAGCAGCTATCGGACAGGTGACACGTCCTACAATGAGCAGTTCTTC,CASSYRTGDTSYNEQFF
TRBD1,-,TRBV28,TRBJ2-5,TGTGCCAGCAGTGGGAATCCGGGACAGGGAGGAGCGCAGTACTTC,CASSGNPGQGGAQYF
-,-,TRBV4-2,TRBJ2-3,TGTGCCAGCAGCCACGGAGCTAGCGTGTCCCCAGATACGCAGTATTTT,CASSHGASVSPDTQYF
-,-,TRBV4-2,TRBJ1-2,TGTGCCAGCAGCCCAAGAGCGGGGGGCGCGGGCTACACCTTC,CASSPRAGGAGYTF
-,-,TRBV19,TRBJ2-7,TGTGCCAGTAGTATAGAGGGGGGACCCTACGAGCAGTACTTC,CASSIEGGPYEQYF